These 9 T cell receptor beta chains came from one sample sequenced in a study of cytomegalovirus exposure and HLA in healthy donors. It was with 60 Vbeta and 13 Jbeta primers that the PCR ran. Using immunoSEQ multiplex PCR, the repertoire was profiled, and TCRdb retains in-frame clones only, with some absent. The sample records fewer than 250,000 clones, over 60% being singletons. The sample was PBMCs. These receptors all come from a middle-aged woman in good health and CMV-seronegative.

This chain links TRBV2 with TRBJ1-5; D is ambiguous. The CDR3 covers 15 residues. The V gene lost 2 bases and the J gene lost 0 bases, with 8 bases spanning the gap. Germline CDR1 SNHLY, CDR2 FYNNEI. CDR3 in DNA: TGTGCCAGCAGTGAATGGCATAATAGCAATCAGCCCCAGCATTTT. Protein: CASSEWHNSNQPQHF.

The J gene is TRBJ1-5, the V gene TRBV6-1; maybe TRBD1 (5 bases). V lost 1 base, J lost 7 bases, and 14 bases lay in between. There are 15 residues in the CDR3. Germline V CDR1 and CDR2: MNHNS, SASEGT. CDR3 in DNA: TGTGCCAGCAGTGAAGACGACGGACACGGGCAGCCCCAGCATTTT. Protein: CASSEDDGHGQPQHF.

This clone turned up a few times. The chain employs TRBV30 and TRBJ2-1; TRBD2 agrees at 12 bases. The CDR3 runs to 13 residues. Unmatched junction bases numbered 6, after V lost 7 bases and J lost 8 bases. CDR1 and CDR2 (germline): GTSNPN, SVGIG (reference sequence). This CDR3 reads CALRTSGTYEQFF. The CDR3 nucleotides read TGTGCCTTGCGGACTAGCGGGACCTATGAGCAGTTCTTC.

The V call is TRBV27, the J call TRBJ2-5; 7 nucleotides agree with TRBD2. The length of the CDR3 is 14 residues. Germline CDR1 MNHEY, CDR2 SMNVEV (reference sequence). J was trimmed by 2 bases and V by 3 bases; bases with no gene match: 3. CDR3 DNA: TGTGCCAGCAGTTTGGGGAGGGGACAAGAGACCCAGTACTTC. Amino acids: CASSLGRGQETQYF.

The V gene is TRBV4-1, the J gene TRBJ2-7; 7 nucleotides align to TRBD2. This CDR3 is 15 amino acids long. V lost 4 bases, J lost 4 bases, and 10 bases stayed unmatched. The germline gives CDR1 MGHRA, CDR2 YSYEKL. In DNA, the CDR3 is TGCGCCAGCAGCCTCCAAGTGGCACTAGCGTACGAGCAGTACTTC. Translation: CASSLQVALAYEQYF.

The chain carries TRBV30 and TRBJ2-3, with D possibly TRBD2 on 5 matching bases. V lost 0 bases and J 2 bases, leaving 12 bases between the germline ends. The CDR3 contains 15 residues. Looked up from germline, CDR1 is GTSNPN and CDR2 is SVGIG (reference sequence). DNA for the CDR3: TGTGCCTGGAGTGTAGATTGGGGAGTCACAGATACGCAGTATTTT. This encodes CAWSVDWGVTDTQYF. The whole variable domain, remainder taken from reference TRBV30 and TRBJ2-3, is SQTIHQWPATLVQPVGSPLSLECTVEGTSNPNLYWYRQAAGRGLQLLFYSVGIGQISSEVPQNLSASRPQDRQFILSSKKLLLSDSGFYLCAWSVDWGVTDTQYFGPGTRLTVL.

The CDR3 spells CASKGQAPYEQYF. CDR3 sequence (DNA): TGTGCCAGCAAAGGACAGGCCCCCTACGAGCAGTACTTC. The chain carries TRBV7-2 and TRBJ2-7; 7 bases fit TRBD1. V lost 7 bases and J lost 2; bases outside the gene matches: 5. The CDR3 has 13 residues. Germline lookup yields CDR1 SGHTA and CDR2 FQGNSA. Full variable domain (missing parts from reference TRBV7-2 and TRBJ2-7): GAGVSQSPSNKVTEKGKDVELRCDPISGHTALYWYRQSLGQGLEFLIYFQGNSAPDKSGLPSDRFSAERTGGSVSTLTIQRTQQEDSAVYLCASKGQAPYEQYFGPGTRLTVT.

J is TRBJ1-1 and V is TRBV19; D is possibly TRBD1 (5 bases). Trimming took 11 bases from V and 2 from J, leaving 15 bases between them. The CDR3 totals 13 residues. Germline lookup yields CDR1 LNHDA and CDR2 SQIVND (reference sequence). The CDR3 DNA reads as TGTGCCGTCAAACAGGAAACTAACACTGAAGCTTTCTTT. It encodes CAVKQETNTEAFF.

The chain is built from TRBV6-1 and TRBJ2-3, with TRBD1 as a possible D gene (6 bases). Germline values: CDR1 MNHNS, CDR2 SASEGT. Trimming pared 5 bases from V and 6 bases from J, leaving 12 bases between. The CDR3 is 13 residues long. CDR3 in DNA: TGTGCCAGCAGTACTGACAGGCTCGATACGCAGTATTTT. Protein product: CASSTDRLDTQYF.